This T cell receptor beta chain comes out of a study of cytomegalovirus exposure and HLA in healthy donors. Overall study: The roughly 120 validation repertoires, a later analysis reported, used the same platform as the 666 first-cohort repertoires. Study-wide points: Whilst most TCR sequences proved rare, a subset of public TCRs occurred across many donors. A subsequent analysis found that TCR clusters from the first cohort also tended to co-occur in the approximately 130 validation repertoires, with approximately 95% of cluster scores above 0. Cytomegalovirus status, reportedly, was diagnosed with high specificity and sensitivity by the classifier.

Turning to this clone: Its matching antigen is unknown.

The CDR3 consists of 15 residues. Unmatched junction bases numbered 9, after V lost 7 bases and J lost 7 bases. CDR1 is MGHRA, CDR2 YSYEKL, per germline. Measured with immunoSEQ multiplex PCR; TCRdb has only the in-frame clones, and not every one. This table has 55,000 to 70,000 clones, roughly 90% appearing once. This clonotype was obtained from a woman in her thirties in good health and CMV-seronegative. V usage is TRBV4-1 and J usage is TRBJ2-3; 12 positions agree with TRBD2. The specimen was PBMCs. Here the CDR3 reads CASTGLAGGPNTQYF. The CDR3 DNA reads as TGCGCCAGCACCGGTCTAGCGGGAGGGCCGAATACGCAGTATTTT.